The entry below gives a single T cell receptor beta chain sequence along with its context. Its target is unknown. The sample comes from a study of response to subunit inactivated influenza vaccine. Study-wide results and limits: Few additional T cells are recruited per seasonal influenza vaccination, authors suggested.

TCRdb passed the RT-PCR reads through MiXCR, listing each CDR3 protein once. Of around 750,000 distinct CDR3 sequences listed, less than 25% are singletons. With V trimmed by 1 base and J by 3 bases, 4 bases remained unmatched. This CDR3 is 15 amino acids long. CDR1 and CDR2 from the germline V gene are LGHNA and YNFKEQ. Sequences were derived from PBMCs from blood, sampled 4 to 6 days after vaccination. The genes are TRBV4-2 and TRBJ2-5, with 8 positions matching TRBD2. The sequence derives from a man in his forties or fifties who received an inactivated influenza vaccine. In nucleotides, the CDR3 is TGTGCCAGCAGCCAAGGTCGAGCGGGAGAAGAGACCCAGTACTTC. Amino acid sequence: CASSQGRAGEETQYF.